The next 31 T cell receptor beta chains were all read from a single sample in a study of spatial heterogeneity in lung cancer. Time point denoted: sample taken at primary tumor resection. Whole RNA, isolated from tumor, nontumor lung or frozen PBMC, was sequenced without prior sorting. Each CDR3 protein is one row after TCRdb ran MiXCR on the 5' RACE reads. The repertoire holds 45,000 to 55,000 distinct CDR3 sequences, with roughly 5.7% as singletons. This sample comprised PBMCs, obtained at surgery. These TCRs come from a male donor with early-stage non-small cell lung cancer.

This clonotype was detected ten times or more. The chain combines TRBV7-2 with TRBJ2-2; D gene uncertain. In germline, CDR1 is SGHTA, CDR2 FQGNSA. This CDR3 is 15 amino acids long. Trimming cost V 1 base and J 1 base, with 7 bases left between them. The CDR3 nucleotides are TGTGCCAGCAGCTTAGGCCCGCTGAACACCGGGGAGCTGTTTTTT. It yields the protein CASSLGPLNTGELFF.

This clonotype was observed at least ten times. The CDR3 sequence is CASSVLTSGTDTQYF. DNA for the CDR3: TGTGCCAGCAGTGTACTAACTAGCGGCACAGATACGCAGTATTTT. The chain couples TRBV25-1 to TRBJ2-3; 7 bases line up with TRBD2. The junction had 5 bases not matched to a gene; V was cut back by 4 bases and J by 1 base. CDR1 and CDR2 (germline): MGHDK, SYGVNS. The CDR3 runs to 15 residues.

This clonotype was observed many times. This chain uses TRBV20-1 with TRBJ1-2, with 11 nucleotides matching TRBD1. This CDR3 has 13 residues. Per the germline V gene, CDR1 is DFQATT and CDR2 is SNEGSKA (reference sequence). Trimming cost V 6 bases and J 6 bases; bases outside gene matches: 6. CDR3 bases: TGCAGTGCCCCAGGACAGGGGGCTCATGGCTACACCTTC. The encoded protein is CSAPGQGAHGYTF.

This clonotype came up a few times. V gene TRBV7-2 combines with J gene TRBJ1-2; D remains ambiguous. CDR1 SGHTA and CDR2 FQGNSA come from the germline V gene. The germline V and J ends were trimmed by 2 bases and 0 bases, with 10 bases remaining between them. The CDR3 runs to 15 residues. The CDR3 bases are TGTGCCAGCAGCTTATGGAAGGAGACTAACTATGGCTACACCTTC. Residues: CASSLWKETNYGYTF.

This clonotype occurred many times. The chain uses TRBV28 and TRBJ1-2; D might be TRBD1 (5 bases). Trimming shortened V by 2 bases and J by 0 bases, and 13 bases separated the two germline ends. This CDR3 has 16 residues. The germline V gene has CDR1 MDHEN and CDR2 SYDVKM. CDR3 nucleotide sequence: TGTGCCAGCAGTTTAGGTGGGCAGGGCCCTAACTATGGCTACACCTTC. Encoded protein: CASSLGGQGPNYGYTF.

This clonotype was counted at least ten times. The rearrangement uses TRBV2 and TRBJ2-7; TRBD2 agrees at 12 bases. The CDR3 contains 15 residues. V lost 8 bases, J lost 6 bases, and 11 bases stayed unmatched. Germline V gene lookup returns CDR1 SNHLY and CDR2 FYNNEI. The CDR3 DNA reads as TGTGCCAGCTGCCCGAAGGGACTAGCGGGTCGCGAGCAGTACTTC. It specifies CASCPKGLAGREQYF.

This clonotype has a count of ten or more. The rearrangement uses TRBV7-9 and TRBJ2-5; perhaps D is TRBD1 or TRBD2 (7 bases each). This CDR3 region has 17 residues. Germline V gene lookup returns CDR1 SEHNR and CDR2 FQNEAQ (reference sequence). The V end was cut by 5 bases, the J end by 0 bases, with 19 bases between. CDR3 protein: CASSTTYRGGYQETQYF. The DNA of the CDR3 is TGTGCCAGCAGCACAACCTACAGGGGAGGGTACCAAGAGACCCAGTACTTC. Looking up the rest from reference TRBV7-9 and TRBJ2-5 gives the full variable domain: DTGVSQNPRHKITKRGQNVTFRCDPISEHNRLYWYRQTLGQGPEFLTYFQNEAQLEKSRLLSDRFSAERPKGSFSTLEIQRTEQGDSAMYLCASSTTYRGGYQETQYFGPGTRLLVL.

This clonotype occurred many times. This sequence joins TRBV5-6 and TRBJ2-7, with a tentative D call TRBD2 (6 bases). The germline gives CDR1 SGHDT, CDR2 YYEEEE. Trimming pared 6 bases from V and 5 bases from J, leaving 21 bases between. The length of the CDR3 is 15 residues. DNA for the CDR3: TGTGCCAGCACCACAACGGGGAGGAGCCGTCACGAGCAGTACTTC. It encodes CASTTTGRSRHEQYF.

This clonotype occurred many times. The gene calls are TRBV10-3 and TRBJ2-6; TRBD1 agrees at 9 bases. Trimming at V came to 10 bases and at J to 4 bases, leaving 14 bases not matched to a gene. From germline, CDR1 is ENHRY and CDR2 SYGVKD. This CDR3 has 17 amino acids. The CDR3 sequence is CANQPGQGSVGANVLTF. CDR3 in DNA: TGTGCCAATCAACCCGGACAGGGGTCTGTGGGGGCCAACGTCCTGACTTTC.

The rearrangement links TRBV21-1 to TRBJ2-1; the DNA was not used to check the table's D call, TRBD1. TRBV21-1 is shown as a pseudogene. This CDR3 spans 14 amino acids. In DNA, the CDR3 is TGTGCCAGCAGGGGGGCTCCCTCCTACAATGAGCAGTTCTTC. It translates to CASRGAPSYNEQFF.

This clonotype was recorded many times. V gene TRBV12-3 or TRBV12-4 combines with J gene TRBJ2-2; D perhaps matches TRBD1 (6 bases). The CDR3 is 14 residues long. The ends were cut back, 6 bases at V and 8 bases at J, with 16 bases in the middle. CDR3 in amino acids: CASSPGTSGGELFF. DNA for the CDR3: TGTGCCAGCAGCCCTGGGACATCAGGAGGGGAGCTGTTTTTT.

The chain couples TRBV20-1 to TRBJ2-1; 14 nucleotides agree with TRBD2. From germline, CDR1 is DFQATT and CDR2 SNEGSKA (reference sequence). The CDR3 is 15 residues long. V lost 6 bases, J lost 7 bases, and 8 bases stayed unmatched. CDR3 region: CSAFGTSGSQNEQFF. The CDR3 nucleotides read TGCAGTGCATTCGGGACTAGCGGGAGTCAGAATGAGCAGTTCTTC.

This clonotype was seen many times. CDR3 loop: CASSVIEGEQYF. The CDR3 bases are TGTGCCAGCAGCGTAATAGAGGGCGAGCAGTACTTC. V and J are TRBV9 and TRBJ2-7; perhaps TRBD2 as D (5 bases). V was shortened by 1 base and J by 6 bases, with 8 bases between the two germline ends. The CDR3 has 12 amino acids. Germline-derived CDR1 and CDR2 are SGDLS and YYNGEE.

This clonotype was found many times. V usage is TRBV6-5 and J usage is TRBJ2-2; 11 positions agree with TRBD2. The CDR3 has 17 residues. Germline loops: CDR1 MNHEY, CDR2 SVGAGI. The V segment lost 6 bases and the J segment 4 bases; nucleotides outside the gene matches: 10. The CDR3 DNA is TGTGCCAGCAGGAAGCCTGGGACTAGCGGCTCCACCGGGGAGCTGTTTTTT. Its translation is CASRKPGTSGSTGELFF.

There are many counts of this clonotype. The chain joins TRBV28 to TRBJ1-6; D unresolved. Trimming removed 7 bases at V and 2 bases at J, with 12 bases between. Germline values: CDR1 MDHEN, CDR2 SYDVKM. The CDR3 runs 15 residues. For the CDR3, the DNA is TGTGCCAGCACGGGAGGGCAGGCCTATAATTCACCCCTCCACTTT. This sequence encodes CASTGGQAYNSPLHF.

This clonotype was found many times. The gene calls are TRBV7-8 and TRBJ2-2; possible D gene TRBD2, 6 bases. Trimming removed 5 bases at V and 0 bases at J, with 13 bases between. Germline CDR1 is SGHVS and CDR2 is FQNEAQ. The CDR3 is 16 residues long. CDR3 region: CASSRERTANTGELFF. CDR3 nucleotide sequence: TGTGCCAGCAGCCGGGAGAGGACCGCGAACACCGGGGAGCTGTTTTTT. The full variable domain, in which reference TRBV7-8 and TRBJ2-2 provide the parts outside the CDR3, is GAGVSQSPRYKVAKRGQDVALRCDPISGHVSLFWYQQALGQGPEFLTYFQNEAQLDKSGLPSDRFFAERPEGSVSTLKIQRTQQEDSAVYLCASSRERTANTGELFFGEGSRLTVL.

Ten or more counts support this clonotype. The chain recombines TRBV2 with TRBJ2-3, with D tentatively TRBD2 (5 bases). V was cut by 3 bases and J by 4 bases, with 20 bases left in between. This CDR3 has 17 amino acids. Germline V gene data show CDR1 as SNHLY and CDR2 as FYNNEI. Here the CDR3 DNA reads TGTGCCAGCAGTGATGCCGGAAGCGGAGATTCCTCAGATACGCAGTATTTT. Protein product: CASSDAGSGDSSDTQYF.

There are many counts of this clonotype. The chain recombines TRBV6-2 or TRBV6-3 with TRBJ1-2, with D unclear. V was cut by 1 base and J by 8 bases, with 8 bases left in between. Germline V gene sequence: CDR1 MNHEY, CDR2 SVGEGT. This CDR3 is 12 amino acids long. CDR3: CASSYLGGGYTF. CDR3 DNA sequence: TGTGCCAGCAGTTACTTGGGCGGCGGCTACACCTTC.

This clonotype was recorded at least ten times. The chain employs TRBV9 and TRBJ2-1; D is unresolved. V was trimmed by 0 bases and J by 0 bases, leaving 7 bases between them. The CDR3 runs to 15 residues. From germline, CDR1 is SGDLS and CDR2 YYNGEE. CDR3 nucleotide sequence: TGTGCCAGCAGCGTAGGGTGGAGCTCCTACAATGAGCAGTTCTTC. Translated: CASSVGWSSYNEQFF.

This clonotype is labeled medium-sized. The chain employs TRBV28 and TRBJ2-1; 7 bases fit TRBD2. This CDR3 contains 16 residues. Looked up from germline, CDR1 is MDHEN and CDR2 is SYDVKM. Trimming cost V 4 bases and J 0 bases; bases outside gene matches: 6. CDR3 coding DNA: TGTGCCAGCAGTTCCACAGCGGGACTCTCCTACAATGAGCAGTTCTTC. Encoded protein: CASSSTAGLSYNEQFF.

This clonotype has at least ten counts. This sequence joins TRBV3-1 and TRBJ2-7, with D unclear. Germline V gene lookup returns CDR1 LGHDT and CDR2 YNNKEL (reference sequence). Trimming took 0 bases from V and 8 from J, leaving 11 bases between them. The CDR3 has 13 residues. DNA of the CDR3: TGTGCCAGCAGCCAAGATAGAAACCAGAAGCAGTACTTC. Protein sequence: CASSQDRNQKQYF.

At least ten counts were recorded for this clonotype. The V gene is TRBV12-3 or TRBV12-4, the J gene TRBJ1-4; 7 nucleotides match TRBD1. V shed 4 bases, J shed 5 bases, and the junction held 4 bases outside the gene matches. This CDR3 region has 14 residues. The DNA for the CDR3 is TGTGCCAGCAGTTCGGGACAGCTAAATGAAAAACTGTTTTTT. This translates into CASSSGQLNEKLFF.

The sample holds many counts of this clonotype. The V and J genes are TRBV12-3 or TRBV12-4 and TRBJ2-3; D is undetermined. V was shortened by 3 bases and J by 4 bases, with 8 bases between the two germline ends. The CDR3 runs 13 residues. The CDR3 is CASSFGSADTQYF. The CDR3 bases are TGTGCCAGCAGTTTTGGGTCCGCAGATACGCAGTATTTT.

The DNA of the CDR3 is TGTGCCAGCAGACTTAGCGGGAAGGGAGAGACCCAGTACTTC. Translated: CASRLSGKGETQYF. The J gene is TRBJ2-5, the V gene TRBV6-2 or TRBV6-3; 8 bases are a match to TRBD2. CDR1 is MNHEY, CDR2 SVGEGT, per germline. This CDR3 is built from 14 residues. V shed 6 bases, J shed 4 bases, and the junction held 7 bases outside the gene matches.

In its sample, this clonotype was seen a few times. The chain's CDR3 is CASSPSAAEGTYEQYF. The DNA for the CDR3 is TGTGCCAGCAGCCCATCGGCAGCGGAGGGAACCTACGAGCAGTACTTC. The chain couples TRBV5-6 to TRBJ2-7, with D perhaps TRBD2 (6 bases). From germline, CDR1 is SGHDT and CDR2 YYEEEE. The CDR3 consists of 16 residues. Trimming left V 4 bases short and J 2 bases short, with 19 bases between.

The sample holds many counts of this clonotype. The chain recombines TRBV20-1 with TRBJ2-2; a weak D match, TRBD1 (6 bases). This CDR3 is 14 amino acids long. Between the trimmed V and J ends, which lost 3 bases and 4 bases, there was a span of 12 bases. Germline CDR1 reads DFQATT; CDR2 reads SNEGSKA (reference sequence). The CDR3 loop is CSARPGERTGELFF. The CDR3 DNA follows: TGCAGTGCTAGGCCAGGGGAGCGCACCGGGGAGCTGTTTTTT.

This clonotype was seen ten or more times. The chain couples TRBV25-1 to TRBJ1-5, with D unclear. Trimming cost V 3 bases and J 3 bases, with 12 bases left between them. The CDR3 loop spans 15 amino acids. Germline values: CDR1 MGHDK, CDR2 SYGVNS. CDR3 sequence: CASSDSRQFNQPQHF. The CDR3 DNA follows: TGTGCCAGCAGTGACAGTAGGCAGTTCAATCAGCCCCAGCATTTT.

This clonotype appeared many times. The rearrangement uses TRBV12-3 or TRBV12-4 and TRBJ2-1; D is possibly TRBD2 (6 bases). This CDR3 region has 14 residues. Trimming shortened V by 7 bases and J by 6 bases, and 16 bases separated the two germline ends. Written as DNA, the CDR3 is TGTGCCAGCAAGGGTGCGGGACGGGTCAATGAGCAGTTCTTC. Protein product: CASKGAGRVNEQFF.

This clonotype came up many times. This chain uses TRBV9 with TRBJ2-7, with D unclear. CDR3 length equals 14 residues. Per germline, CDR1 SGDLS and CDR2 YYNGEE. V lost 1 base, J lost 7 bases, and 15 bases lay in between. CDR3 nucleotides: TGTGCCAGCAGCGTACCCCCGAACGGTAATGAGCAGTACTTC. This translates into CASSVPPNGNEQYF.

This clonotype occurred many times. This could be a read error, since a much larger clone is one nucleotide away. This chain uses TRBV12-3 or TRBV12-4 with TRBJ2-6; D is unclear. This CDR3 region has 13 residues. V was trimmed by 2 bases and J by 1 base, leaving 0 bases between them. DNA of the CDR3: TGTGCCAGCAGTTTATCTGGGGCCAACGTCCTGACTTTC. Encoded protein: CASSLSGANVLTF.

This clonotype was recorded at least ten times. The rearrangement joins TRBV14 to TRBJ2-2; weak D call: TRBD2 (5 bases). Trimming cost V 5 bases and J 3 bases, with 13 bases left between them. This CDR3 comprises 15 residues. Germline V lookup: CDR1 SGHDN, CDR2 FVKESK. DNA for the CDR3: TGTGCCAGCAGCGCACAAGGAGCGGACACCGGGGAGCTGTTTTTT. Encoded protein: CASSAQGADTGELFF. Full variable domain (rest looked up from reference TRBV14 and TRBJ2-2): EAGVTQFPSHSVIEKGQTVTLRCDPISGHDNLYWYRRVMGKEIKFLLHFVKESKQDESGMPNNRFLAERTGGTYSTLKVQPAELEDSGVYFCASSAQGADTGELFFGEGSRLTVL.